This T cell receptor beta chain was retrieved from a study of blood T cell repertoires in COVID-19. Study information: Samples came from the United States, Italy and Spain, spanning acute and convalescent COVID-19.

Original handling: Researchers report that nucleated cell counts were estimated from reference gene primer amplification. TCRdb's table, derived via immunoSEQ multiplex PCR, lists solely in-frame clones and lacks some. V and J calls and clone size are given by that table; D and trimming were obtained from the DNA. The repertoire holds roughly 250,000 clones, with 65% to 85% as singletons. The CDR3 length is 15 residues. Germline V gene lookup returns CDR1 LGHNA and CDR2 YNFKEQ. J gave up 8 bases and V 1 base, and 7 bases lay outside the gene matches. Material for sequencing was peripheral blood. The chain joins TRBV4-2 to TRBJ2-1; 8 bases align to TRBD2. This clonotype originated in a woman aged 40 to 50 with active or convalescent COVID-19. Here the CDR3 DNA reads TGTGCCAGCAGCCAAGTGGCTAGCGGGTGGGATGAGCAGTTCTTC. Protein: CASSQVASGWDEQFF.